This T cell receptor (beta chain) came from a study of T cells in Graves' hyperthyroidism and ophthalmopathy. RNA transcripts yielded amplified TCR beta CDR3 regions. With the HTBI primer set, the TCR CDR3 went through a first round of RT-PCR. One entry per CDR3 protein results from TCRdb running MiXCR on the multiplex PCR reads. Of about 350,000 distinct CDR3 sequences listed, roughly 13% are singletons. The germline CDR1 and CDR2 sequences are SGDLS and YYNGEE. The CDR3 totals 12 residues. With V trimmed by 3 bases and J by 7 bases, 3 bases remained unmatched. The table lists this clonotype with many counts.

The sample consisted of blood. This TCR was sampled from a woman between 40 and 50 years old with Graves' ophthalmopathy. The rearrangement joins TRBV9 to TRBJ1-2; 7 positions agree with TRBD1. In DNA form, the CDR3 reads TGTGCCAGCAGCGCCGACAGGGTTGGCTACACCTTC. Protein: CASSADRVGYTF.